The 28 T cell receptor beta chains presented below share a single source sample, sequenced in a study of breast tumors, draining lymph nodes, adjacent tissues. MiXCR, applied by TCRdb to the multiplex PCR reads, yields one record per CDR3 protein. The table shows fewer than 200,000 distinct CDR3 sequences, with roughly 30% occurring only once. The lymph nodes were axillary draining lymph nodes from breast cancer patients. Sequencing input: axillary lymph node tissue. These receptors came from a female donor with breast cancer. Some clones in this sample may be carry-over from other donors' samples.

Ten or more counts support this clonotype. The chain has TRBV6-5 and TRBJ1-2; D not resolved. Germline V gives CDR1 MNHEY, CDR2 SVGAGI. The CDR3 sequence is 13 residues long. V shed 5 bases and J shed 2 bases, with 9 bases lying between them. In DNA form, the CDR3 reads TGTGCCAGCAGTGGAAAAGACAACTATGGCTACACCTTC. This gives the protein CASSGKDNYGYTF.

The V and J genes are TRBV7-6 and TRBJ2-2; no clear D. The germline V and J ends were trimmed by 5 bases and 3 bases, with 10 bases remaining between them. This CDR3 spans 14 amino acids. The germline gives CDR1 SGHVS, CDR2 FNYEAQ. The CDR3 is CASSSRLHTGELFF. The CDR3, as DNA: TGTGCCAGCAGCAGTAGACTCCACACCGGGGAGCTGTTTTTT.

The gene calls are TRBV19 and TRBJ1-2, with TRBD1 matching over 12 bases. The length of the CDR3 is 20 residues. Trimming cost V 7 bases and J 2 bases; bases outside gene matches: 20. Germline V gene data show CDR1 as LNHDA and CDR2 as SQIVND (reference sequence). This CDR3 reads CASTVSDGRGTGGLNYGYTF. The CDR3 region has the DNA TGTGCCAGTACCGTATCGGATGGTAGGGGGACAGGGGGCTTGAACTATGGCTACACCTTC.

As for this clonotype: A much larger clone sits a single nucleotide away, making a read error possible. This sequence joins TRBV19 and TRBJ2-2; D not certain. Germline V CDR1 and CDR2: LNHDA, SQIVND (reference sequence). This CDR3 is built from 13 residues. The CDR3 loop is CASGIMGTGELFF. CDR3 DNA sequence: TGTGCCAGTGGTATAATGGGCACCGGGGAGCTGTTTTTT.

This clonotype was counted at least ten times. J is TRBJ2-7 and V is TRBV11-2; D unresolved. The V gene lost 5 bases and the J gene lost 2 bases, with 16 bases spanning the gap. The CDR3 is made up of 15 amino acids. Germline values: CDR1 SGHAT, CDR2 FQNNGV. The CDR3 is CASSPSRSFAYEQYF. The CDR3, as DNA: TGTGCCAGCAGCCCATCAAGGTCGTTTGCCTACGAGCAGTACTTC.

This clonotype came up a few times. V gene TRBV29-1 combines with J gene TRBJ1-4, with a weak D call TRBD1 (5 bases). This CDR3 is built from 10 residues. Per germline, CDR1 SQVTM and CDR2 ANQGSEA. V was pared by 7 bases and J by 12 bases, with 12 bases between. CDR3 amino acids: CSEGKGELFF. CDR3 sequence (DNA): TGCAGCGAGGGGAAAGGGGAACTGTTTTTT.

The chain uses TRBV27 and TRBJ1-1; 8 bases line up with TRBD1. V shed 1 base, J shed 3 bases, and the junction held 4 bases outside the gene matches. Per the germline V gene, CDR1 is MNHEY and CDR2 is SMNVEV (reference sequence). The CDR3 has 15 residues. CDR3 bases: TGTGCCAGCAGTTTATTTCCAGGGGGCGACACTGAAGCTTTCTTT. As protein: CASSLFPGGDTEAFF.

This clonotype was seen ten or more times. The CDR3: CASSFRGAGANVLTF. As DNA, the CDR3 is TGTGCCAGCAGTTTCAGGGGGGCTGGGGCCAACGTCCTGACTTTC. This sequence joins TRBV12-3 or TRBV12-4 and TRBJ2-6; possible D gene TRBD1, 7 bases. V was shortened by 3 bases and J by 2 bases, with 8 bases between the two germline ends. CDR3 length: 15 amino acids.

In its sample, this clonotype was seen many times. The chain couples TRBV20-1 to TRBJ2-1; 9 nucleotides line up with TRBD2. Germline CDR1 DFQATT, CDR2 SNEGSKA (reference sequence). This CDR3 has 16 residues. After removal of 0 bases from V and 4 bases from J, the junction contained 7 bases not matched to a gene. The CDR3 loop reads CSARDPGAGGYNEQFF. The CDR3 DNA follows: TGCAGTGCTAGAGATCCAGGGGCGGGGGGGTACAATGAGCAGTTCTTC.

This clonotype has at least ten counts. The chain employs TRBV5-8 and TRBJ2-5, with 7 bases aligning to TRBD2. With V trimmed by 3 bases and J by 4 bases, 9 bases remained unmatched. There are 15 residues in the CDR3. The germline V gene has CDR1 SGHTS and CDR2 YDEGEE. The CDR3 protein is CASSSISGGRETQYF. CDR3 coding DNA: TGTGCCAGCAGCTCAATCTCCGGCGGGAGAGAGACCCAGTACTTC.

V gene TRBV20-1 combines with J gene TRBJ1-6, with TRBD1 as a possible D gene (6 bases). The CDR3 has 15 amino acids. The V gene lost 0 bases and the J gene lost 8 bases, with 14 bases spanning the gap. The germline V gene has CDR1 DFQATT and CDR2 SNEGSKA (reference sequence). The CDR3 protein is CSARDSRTAYSPLHF. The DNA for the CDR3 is TGCAGTGCTAGAGATTCCAGGACAGCCTATTCACCCCTCCACTTT.

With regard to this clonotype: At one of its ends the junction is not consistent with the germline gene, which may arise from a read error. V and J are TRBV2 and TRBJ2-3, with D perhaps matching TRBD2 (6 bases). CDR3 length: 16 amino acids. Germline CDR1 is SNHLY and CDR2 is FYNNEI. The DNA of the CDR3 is TGTGCCAGCAGTGCGGAGGGGAGGCCAAGCACAGATACGCAGTATTTC. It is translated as CASSAEGRPSTDTQYF.

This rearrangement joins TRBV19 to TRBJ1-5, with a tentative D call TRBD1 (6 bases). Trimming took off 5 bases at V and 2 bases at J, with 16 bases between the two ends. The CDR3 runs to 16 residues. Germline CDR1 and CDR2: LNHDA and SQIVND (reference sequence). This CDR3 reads CASSFYRARGNQPQHF. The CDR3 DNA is TGTGCCAGTAGTTTCTACAGGGCTAGAGGCAATCAGCCCCAGCATTTT.

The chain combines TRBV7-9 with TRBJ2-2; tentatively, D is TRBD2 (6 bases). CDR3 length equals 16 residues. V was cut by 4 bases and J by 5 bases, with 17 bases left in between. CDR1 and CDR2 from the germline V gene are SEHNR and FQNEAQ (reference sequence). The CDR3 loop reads CASSSASVIRTGELFF. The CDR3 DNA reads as TGTGCCAGCAGCTCCGCTAGCGTGATAAGGACCGGGGAGCTGTTTTTT.

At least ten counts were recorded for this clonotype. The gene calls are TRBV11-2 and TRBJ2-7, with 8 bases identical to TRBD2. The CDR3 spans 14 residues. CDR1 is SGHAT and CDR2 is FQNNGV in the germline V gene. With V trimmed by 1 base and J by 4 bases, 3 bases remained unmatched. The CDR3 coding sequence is TGTGCCAGCAGCTTAGTTCGGGAGGGGTACGAGCAGTACTTC. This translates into CASSLVREGYEQYF.

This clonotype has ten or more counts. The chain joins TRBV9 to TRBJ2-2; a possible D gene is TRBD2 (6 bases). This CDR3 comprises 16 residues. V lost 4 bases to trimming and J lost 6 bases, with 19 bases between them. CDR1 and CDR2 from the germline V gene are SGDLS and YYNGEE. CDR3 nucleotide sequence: TGTGCCAGCAGCCCACGGGACTCATTTTTCTCCGGGGAGCTGTTTTTT. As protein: CASSPRDSFFSGELFF. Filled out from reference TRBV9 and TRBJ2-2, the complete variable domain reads DSGVTQTPKHLITATGQRVTLRCSPRSGDLSVYWYQQSLDQGLQFLIQYYNGEERAKGNILERFSAQQFPDLHSELNLSSLELGDSALYFCASSPRDSFFSGELFFGEGSRLTVL.

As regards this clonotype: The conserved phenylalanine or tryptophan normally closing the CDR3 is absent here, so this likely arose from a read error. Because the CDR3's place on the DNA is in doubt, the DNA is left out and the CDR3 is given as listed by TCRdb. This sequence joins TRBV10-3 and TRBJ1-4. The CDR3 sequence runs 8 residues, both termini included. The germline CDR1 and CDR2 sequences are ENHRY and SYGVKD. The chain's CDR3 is CAISERES.

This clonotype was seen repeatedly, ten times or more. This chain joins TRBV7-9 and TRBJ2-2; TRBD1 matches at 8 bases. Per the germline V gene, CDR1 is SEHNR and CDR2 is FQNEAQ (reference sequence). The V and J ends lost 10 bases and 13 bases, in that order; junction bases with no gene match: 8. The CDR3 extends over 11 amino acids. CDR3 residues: CATLTGVGLFF. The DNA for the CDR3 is TGTGCCACCTTGACAGGGGTTGGGCTGTTTTTT.

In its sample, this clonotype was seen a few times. In DNA form, the CDR3 reads TGTGCCAGCAGTACGGGGGTGACGGAGACCCAGTACTTC. Translating it yields CASSTGVTETQYF. V is TRBV12-3 or TRBV12-4 and J is TRBJ2-5, with a tentative D call TRBD2 (6 bases). The V end lost 5 bases, the J end lost 5 bases, and 12 bases lay between the germline ends. The CDR3 covers 13 residues.

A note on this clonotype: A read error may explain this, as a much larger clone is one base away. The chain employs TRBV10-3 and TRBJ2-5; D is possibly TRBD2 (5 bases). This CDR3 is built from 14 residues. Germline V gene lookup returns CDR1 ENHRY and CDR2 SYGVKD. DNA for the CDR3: TGTGCCAGCAGTGACTCGGGGTACCAAGAGACCCAGTACTTC. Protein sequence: CASSDSGYQETQYF.

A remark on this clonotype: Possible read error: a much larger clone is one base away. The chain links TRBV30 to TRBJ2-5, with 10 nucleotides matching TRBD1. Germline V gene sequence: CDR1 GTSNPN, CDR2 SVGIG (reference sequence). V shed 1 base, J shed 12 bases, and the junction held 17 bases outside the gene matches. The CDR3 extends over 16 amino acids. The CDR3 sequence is CAWSGPSGDRGVGEYF. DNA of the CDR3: TGTGCCTGGAGTGGGCCCTCTGGGGACAGGGGAGTAGGGGAGTACTTC.

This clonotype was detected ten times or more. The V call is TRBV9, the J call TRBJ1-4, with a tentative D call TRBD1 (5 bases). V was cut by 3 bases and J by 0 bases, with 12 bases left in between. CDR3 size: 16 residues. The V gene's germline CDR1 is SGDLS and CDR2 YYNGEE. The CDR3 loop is CASSAGTEATNEKLFF. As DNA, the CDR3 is TGTGCCAGCAGCGCCGGGACCGAGGCAACTAATGAAAAACTGTTTTTT.

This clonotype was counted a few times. Here the CDR3 reads CASSSPSTSGGKDTQYF. CDR3 coding DNA: TGTGCCAGCAGTTCCCCCTCGACTAGCGGGGGGAAGGATACGCAGTATTTT. This chain connects TRBV27 to TRBJ2-3; 13 bases align to TRBD2. Germline CDR1 MNHEY, CDR2 SMNVEV (reference sequence). The CDR3 extends over 17 amino acids. J lost 6 bases, V lost 4 bases, and 10 bases had no gene match.

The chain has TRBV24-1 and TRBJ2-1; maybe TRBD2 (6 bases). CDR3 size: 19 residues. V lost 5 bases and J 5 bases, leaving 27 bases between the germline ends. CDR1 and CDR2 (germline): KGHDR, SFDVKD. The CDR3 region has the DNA TGTGCCACCAGTGCTAGAGACCCGGCGGGACGGAAATTCCACAATGAGCAGTTCTTC. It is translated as CATSARDPAGRKFHNEQFF.

As DNA, the CDR3 is TGTGCCAGCAGTTTGTGGGCAGTACAACGGGGTCAGCCCCAGCATTTT. Encoded protein: CASSLWAVQRGQPQHF. The chain is built from TRBV28 and TRBJ1-5; D is undetermined. Germline CDR1 is MDHEN and CDR2 is SYDVKM. V lost 3 bases and J lost 6, with 18 bases in between. The CDR3 is made up of 16 amino acids.

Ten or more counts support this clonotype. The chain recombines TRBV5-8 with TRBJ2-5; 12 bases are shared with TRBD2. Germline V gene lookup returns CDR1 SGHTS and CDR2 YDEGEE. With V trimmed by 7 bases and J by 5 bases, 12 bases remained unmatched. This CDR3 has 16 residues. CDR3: CASSGASGGAGETQYF. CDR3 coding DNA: TGTGCCAGCTCGGGGGCTAGCGGGGGGGCCGGGGAGACCCAGTACTTC.

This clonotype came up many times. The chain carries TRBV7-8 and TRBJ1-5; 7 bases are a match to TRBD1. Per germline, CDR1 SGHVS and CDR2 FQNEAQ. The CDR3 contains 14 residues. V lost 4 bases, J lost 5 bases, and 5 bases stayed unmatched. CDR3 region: CASSSTGPHQPQHF. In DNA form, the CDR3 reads TGTGCCAGCAGCTCGACAGGGCCCCATCAGCCCCAGCATTTT. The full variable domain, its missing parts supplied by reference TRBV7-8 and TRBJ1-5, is GAGVSQSPRYKVAKRGQDVALRCDPISGHVSLFWYQQALGQGPEFLTYFQNEAQLDKSGLPSDRFFAERPEGSVSTLKIQRTQQEDSAVYLCASSSTGPHQPQHFGDGTRLSIL.

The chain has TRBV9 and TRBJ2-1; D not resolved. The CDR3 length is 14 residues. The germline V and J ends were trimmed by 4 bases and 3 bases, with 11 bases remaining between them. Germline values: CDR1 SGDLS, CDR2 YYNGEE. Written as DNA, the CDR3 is TGTGCCAGCAGCTCCACGGACGGCTACAATGAGCAGTTCTTC. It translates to CASSSTDGYNEQFF.